This T cell receptor (beta chain) appears in the sequencing data of a study of neurological immune-mediated disorders. Points from the study as a whole: There were no CDR3 amino acid sequences shared by expanded clones across subjects, a result suggesting private repertoires in all groups.

CDR1 is MGHDK and CDR2 is SYGVNS in the germline V gene. V lost 4 bases, J lost 7 bases, and 5 bases lay in between. This CDR3 is 11 amino acids long. With 10-nucleotide random UMIs included, cDNA was synthesized by 5'RACE. One entry per CDR3 protein results from TCRdb running MiXCR on the 5' RACE reads. The sample has approximately 30,000 distinct CDR3 sequences, more than 14% seen once. This clonotype was seen ten or more times. What it binds is unknown. This TCR was sampled from a man in his 70s in good health. The sequenced material came from PBMCs. This chain connects TRBV25-1 to TRBJ2-1; D is uncertain. The CDR3 DNA sequence: TGTGCCAGCAGTGCCCCTAATGAGCAGTTCTTC. It encodes CASSAPNEQFF.